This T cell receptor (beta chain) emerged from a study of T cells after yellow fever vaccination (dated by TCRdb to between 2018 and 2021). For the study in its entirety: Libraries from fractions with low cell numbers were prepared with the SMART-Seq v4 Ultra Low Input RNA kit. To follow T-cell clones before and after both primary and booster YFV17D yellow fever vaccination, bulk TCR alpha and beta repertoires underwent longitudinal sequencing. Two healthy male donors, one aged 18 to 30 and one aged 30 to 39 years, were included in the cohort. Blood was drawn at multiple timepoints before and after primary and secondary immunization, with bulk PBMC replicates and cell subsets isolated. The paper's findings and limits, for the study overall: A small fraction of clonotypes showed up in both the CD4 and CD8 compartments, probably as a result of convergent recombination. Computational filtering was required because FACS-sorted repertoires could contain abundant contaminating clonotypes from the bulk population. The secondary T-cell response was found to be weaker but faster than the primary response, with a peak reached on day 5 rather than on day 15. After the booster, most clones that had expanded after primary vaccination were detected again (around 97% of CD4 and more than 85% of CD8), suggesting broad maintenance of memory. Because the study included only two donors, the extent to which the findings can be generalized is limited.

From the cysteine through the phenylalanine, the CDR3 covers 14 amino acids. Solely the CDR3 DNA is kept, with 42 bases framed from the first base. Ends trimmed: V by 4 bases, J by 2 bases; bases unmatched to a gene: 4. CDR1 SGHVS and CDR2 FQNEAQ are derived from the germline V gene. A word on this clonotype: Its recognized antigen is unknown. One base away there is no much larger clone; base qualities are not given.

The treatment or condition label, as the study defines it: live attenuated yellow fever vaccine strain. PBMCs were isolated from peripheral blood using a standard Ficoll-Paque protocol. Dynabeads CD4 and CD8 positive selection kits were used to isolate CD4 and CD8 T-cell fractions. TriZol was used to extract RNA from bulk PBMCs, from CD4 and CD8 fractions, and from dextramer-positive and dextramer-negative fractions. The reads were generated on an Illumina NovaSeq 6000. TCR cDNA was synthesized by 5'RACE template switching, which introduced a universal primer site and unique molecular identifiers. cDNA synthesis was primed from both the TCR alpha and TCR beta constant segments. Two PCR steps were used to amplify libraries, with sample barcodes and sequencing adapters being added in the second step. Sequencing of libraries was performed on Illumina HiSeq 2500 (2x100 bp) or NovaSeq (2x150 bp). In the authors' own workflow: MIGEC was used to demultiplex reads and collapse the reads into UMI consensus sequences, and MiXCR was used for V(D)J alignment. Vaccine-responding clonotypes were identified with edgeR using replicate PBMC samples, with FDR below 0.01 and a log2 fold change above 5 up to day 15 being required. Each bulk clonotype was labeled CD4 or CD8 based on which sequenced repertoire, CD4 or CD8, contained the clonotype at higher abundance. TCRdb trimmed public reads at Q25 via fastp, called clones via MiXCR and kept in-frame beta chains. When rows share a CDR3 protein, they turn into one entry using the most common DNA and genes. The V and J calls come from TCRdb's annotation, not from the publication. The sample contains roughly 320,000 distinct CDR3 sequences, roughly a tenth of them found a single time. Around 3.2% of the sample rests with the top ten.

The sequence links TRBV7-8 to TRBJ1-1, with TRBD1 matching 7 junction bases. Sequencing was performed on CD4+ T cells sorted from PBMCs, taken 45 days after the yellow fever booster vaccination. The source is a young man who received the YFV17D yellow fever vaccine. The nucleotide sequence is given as TGTGCCAGCAGCTCAGACAGGGCTAACACTGAAGCTTTCTTT. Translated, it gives CASSSDRANTEAFF.